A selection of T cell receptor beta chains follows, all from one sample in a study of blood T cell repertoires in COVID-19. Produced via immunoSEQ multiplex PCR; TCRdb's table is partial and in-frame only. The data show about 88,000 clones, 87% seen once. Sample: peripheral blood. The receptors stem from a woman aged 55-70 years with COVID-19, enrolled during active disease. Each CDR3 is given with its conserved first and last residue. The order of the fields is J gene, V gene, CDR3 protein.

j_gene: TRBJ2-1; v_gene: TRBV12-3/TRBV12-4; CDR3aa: CASRGAYNEQFF
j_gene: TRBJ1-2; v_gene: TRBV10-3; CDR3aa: CAISDVTVLLGGYGYTF
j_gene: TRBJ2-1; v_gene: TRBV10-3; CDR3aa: CAISESRGDEQFF
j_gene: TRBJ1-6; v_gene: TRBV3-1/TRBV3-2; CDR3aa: CASSKGVLGHLHF
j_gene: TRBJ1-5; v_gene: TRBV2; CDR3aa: CAVLTGDGQPQHF
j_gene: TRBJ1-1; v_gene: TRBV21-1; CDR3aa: CASSKIGLEAFF
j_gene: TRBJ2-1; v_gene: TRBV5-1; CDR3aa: CASSLVTGASYNEQFF
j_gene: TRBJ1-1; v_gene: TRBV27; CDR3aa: CASSLIMGEAFF
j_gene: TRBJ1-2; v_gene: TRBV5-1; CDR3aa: CASSFTKKDTNYGYTF
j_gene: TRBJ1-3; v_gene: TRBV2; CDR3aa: CASGRGYF
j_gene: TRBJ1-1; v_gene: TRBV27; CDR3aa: CASSPGTGVMNTEAFF
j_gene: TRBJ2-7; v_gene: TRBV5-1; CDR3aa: CASSLRTGGHEQYF
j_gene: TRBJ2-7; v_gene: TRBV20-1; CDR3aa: CSASEGRKDEQYF
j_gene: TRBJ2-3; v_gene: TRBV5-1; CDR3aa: CASSLGAGWDTDTQYF
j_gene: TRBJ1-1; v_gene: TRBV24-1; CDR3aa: CATSDPGGEAFF
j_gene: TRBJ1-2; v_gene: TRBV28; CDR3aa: CATPLGADGYTF